Detailed here is one T cell receptor (beta chain). One end of the junction is discordant with germline, which a read error may explain. Data came from immunoSEQ multiplex PCR; TCRdb stores just in-frame clones and leaves some out. The sample contains some 58,000 clones, about 92% of which appear only once. The data were taken from a study of blood T cell repertoires in COVID-19. Germline V CDR1 and CDR2: SGDLS, YYNGEE. The CDR3 has 16 residues. The receptor was isolated from a man in his forties or fifties with active COVID-19. The rearrangement links TRBV9 to TRBJ1-2; no clear D gene. The sequenced sample was peripheral blood. The CDR3 nucleotides are TGTGCCAGCACCGTACATGCGTCCGGTACGCTCTATGGCTACACCTTC. Its translation: CASTVHASGTLYGYTF.